This T cell receptor (beta chain) is drawn from a study of blood T cell repertoires in COVID-19. About the research overall: Samples representing acute and convalescent COVID-19 were sourced from the United States, Italy and Spain.

Repertoires were generated with immunoSEQ multiplex PCR, while TCRdb's copy carries only in-frame clones and drops some. The sample shows roughly 33,000 clones, around 80% of them seen only once. The specimen was peripheral blood. The source of this sequence is a woman aged 60-75 years with acute or convalescent COVID-19.

For the CDR3, the DNA is TGCGCCAGCGAATCGGAGACCGGGGAGCTGTTTTTT. It is translated as CASESETGELFF. This rearrangement joins TRBV10-1 to TRBJ2-2; D gene ambiguous. Germline-derived CDR1 and CDR2 are WNHNN and SYGVQD (reference sequence). CDR3 size: 12 residues. Trimming took off 8 bases at V and 5 bases at J, with 9 bases between the two ends.